A selection of T cell receptor beta chains follows, all from one sample in a study of blood T cells in healthy people across ages. Each CDR3 protein gets one entry after TCRdb re-called the 5' RACE reads with MiXCR. The sample lists 1.8 million or so distinct CDR3 sequences; about two fifths were seen once. Sequences were obtained from blood. These receptor sequences come from a human donor in good health. The CDR3 runs from the conserved cysteine through the conserved F or W. D genes are given only for firm matches. Size is stated for part of the rows, as once, few or many counts, or as a class when the clone is expanded.

-	TRBV29-1	-	TRBJ2-1	CSVLSNNEQFF	TGCAGCGTTCTCAGCAACAATGAGCAGTTCTTC
-	TRBV11-2	-	TRBJ2-1	CASSIMTISSYNEQFF	TGTGCCAGCAGCATTATGACTATAAGCTCCTACAATGAGCAGTTCTTC
few	TRBV29-1	-	TRBJ2-7	CSVVPPEDPSYEQYF	TGCAGCGTTGTTCCGCCAGAGGATCCGTCCTACGAGCAGTACTTC
-	TRBV6-5	-	TRBJ2-7	CASSSGQISYERYF	TGTGCCAGCAGTTCAGGACAGATCTCCTACGAGCGGTACTTC
once	TRBV3-1	TRBD1	TRBJ2-3	CASSRPRGPRDTQYF	TGTGCCAGCAGCCGCCCTAGGGGGCCCAGGGATACGCAGTATTTT
-	TRBV28	-	TRBJ1-5	CASSFRVGGQPQHF	TGTGCCAGCAGTTTTAGGGTTGGAGGTCAGCCCCAGCATTTT
-	TRBV27	TRBD2	TRBJ2-7	CASSFSLGGKGYEQYF	TGTGCCAGCAGTTTCAGCCTCGGGGGGAAGGGGTACGAGCAGTACTTC
few	TRBV4-3	-	TRBJ1-2	CASSQDSDSPYGYTF	TGCGCCAGCAGCCAAGATTCTGACAGCCCCTATGGCTACACCTTC
-	TRBV29-1	-	TRBJ2-1	CSVEVRQRNEQFF	TGCAGCGTTGAAGTCAGACAGAGGAATGAGCAGTTCTTC
few	TRBV27	TRBD1	TRBJ2-5	CATGDRDRHETQYF	TGTGCCACCGGAGACAGGGACCGACACGAGACCCAGTACTTC
-	TRBV5-1	-	TRBJ2-4	CASSLSAPEREQYF	TGCGCCAGCAGCTTATCGGCCCCAGAACGGGAGCAGTACTTC
many	TRBV29-1	-	TRBJ2-7	CSVAGWKLEQYF	TGCAGCGTTGCAGGGTGGAAGCTCGAGCAGTACTTC
-	TRBV4-1	TRBD1	TRBJ2-3	CASSPIAGTGGTDTQYF	TGCGCCAGCAGCCCCATCGCGGGGACAGGGGGCACAGATACGCAGTATTTT
many	TRBV9	-	TRBJ2-1	CASSVGGGGDTSEQFF	TGTGCCAGCAGCGTCGGAGGGGGGGGGGATACGAGTGAGCAGTTCTTC
-	TRBV4-2	TRBD1	TRBJ1-5	CASSQDLGDRVYQPQHF	TGTGCCAGCAGCCAAGATCTCGGGGACAGGGTCTATCAGCCCCAGCATTTT
-	TRBV11-1	TRBD2	TRBJ2-2	CASSSGLAMDTGELFF	TGTGCCAGCAGCTCGGGACTAGCGATGGACACCGGGGAGCTGTTTTTT
-	TRBV10-3	-	TRBJ1-2	CAISGRDCGYTF	TGTGCCATCAGTGGCAGGGACTGTGGCTACACCTTC
-	TRBV20-1	-	TRBJ2-3	CSAPTGRIMGTDTQYF	TGCAGTGCTCCCACGGGACGAATTATGGGCACAGATACGCAGTATTTT
-	TRBV13	-	TRBJ1-1	CASSPRLWVPNTEAFF	TGTGCCAGCAGCCCTCGCCTATGGGTCCCAAACACTGAAGCTTTCTTT
-	TRBV7-2	-	TRBJ2-5	CASSDGVGRETQYF	TGTGCCAGCAGCGACGGGGTGGGAAGAGAGACCCAGTACTTC
-	TRBV29-1	-	TRBJ2-3	CSAAVDTQYF	TGCAGCGCGGCGGTAGATACGCAGTATTTT
-	TRBV7-2	TRBD2	TRBJ2-7	CAPAGGEQYF	TGTGCCCCCGCGGGAGGGGAGCAGTACTTC
-	TRBV7-8	-	TRBJ2-5	CASSLGPRGARETQYF	TGTGCCAGCAGCTTAGGCCCCCGGGGGGCCAGAGAGACCCAGTACTTC
-	TRBV6-2/TRBV6-3	TRBD2	TRBJ2-1	CASSFSTSFNEQFF	TGTGCCAGCAGTTTTTCGACTAGCTTCAATGAGCAGTTCTTC
-	TRBV11-1	TRBD1	TRBJ2-1	CASSLGGQGPYNEQFF	TGTGCCAGCAGCTTAGGGGGACAGGGGCCCTACAATGAGCAGTTCTTC
-	TRBV4-3	-	TRBJ2-3	CASSQQLADTDTQYF	TGCGCCAGCAGCCAACAACTAGCAGACACAGATACGCAGTATTTT
many	TRBV6-5	TRBD1	TRBJ2-6	CASSYLGQGRANVLTF	TGTGCCAGCAGTTACTTAGGACAGGGAAGAGCCAACGTCCTGACTTTC